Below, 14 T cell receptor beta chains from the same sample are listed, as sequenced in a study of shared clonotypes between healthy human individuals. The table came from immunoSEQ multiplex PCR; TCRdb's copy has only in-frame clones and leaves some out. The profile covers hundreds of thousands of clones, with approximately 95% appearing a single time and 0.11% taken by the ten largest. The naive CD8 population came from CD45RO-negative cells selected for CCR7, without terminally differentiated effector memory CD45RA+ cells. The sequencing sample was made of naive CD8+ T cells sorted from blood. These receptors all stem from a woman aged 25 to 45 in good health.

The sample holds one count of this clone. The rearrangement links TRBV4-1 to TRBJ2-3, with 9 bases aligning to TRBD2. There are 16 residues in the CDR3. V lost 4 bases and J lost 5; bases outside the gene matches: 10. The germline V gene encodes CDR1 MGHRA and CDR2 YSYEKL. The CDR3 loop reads CASSRIPAGGLDTQYF. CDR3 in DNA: TGCGCCAGCAGCCGAATTCCAGCGGGAGGTTTAGATACGCAGTATTTT.

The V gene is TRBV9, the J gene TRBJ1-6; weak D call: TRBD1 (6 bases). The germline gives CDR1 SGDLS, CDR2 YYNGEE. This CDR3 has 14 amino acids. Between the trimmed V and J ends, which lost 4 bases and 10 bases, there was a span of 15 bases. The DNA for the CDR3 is TGTGCCAGCAGCCCCACAGGGATCGGGTCACCCCTCCACTTT. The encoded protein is CASSPTGIGSPLHF.

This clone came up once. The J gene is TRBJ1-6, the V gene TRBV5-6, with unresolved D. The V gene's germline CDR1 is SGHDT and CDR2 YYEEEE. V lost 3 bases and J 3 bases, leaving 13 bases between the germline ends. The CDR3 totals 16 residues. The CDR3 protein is CASSSQQWNYNSPLHF. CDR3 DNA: TGTGCCAGCAGCTCGCAGCAGTGGAACTATAATTCACCCCTCCACTTT.

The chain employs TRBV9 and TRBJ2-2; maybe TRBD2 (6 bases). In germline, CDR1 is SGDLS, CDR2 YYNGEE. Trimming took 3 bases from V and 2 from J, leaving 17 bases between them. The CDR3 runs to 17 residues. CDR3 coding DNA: TGTGCCAGCAGCGCCTTGTTGGCTAGCGTTAACACCGGGGAGCTGTTTTTT. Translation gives CASSALLASVNTGELFF.

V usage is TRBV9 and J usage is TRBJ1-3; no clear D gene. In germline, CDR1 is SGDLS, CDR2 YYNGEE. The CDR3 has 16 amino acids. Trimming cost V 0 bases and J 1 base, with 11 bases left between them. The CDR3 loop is CASSVEIGNSGNTIYF. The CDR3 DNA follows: TGTGCCAGCAGCGTAGAAATAGGGAATTCTGGAAACACCATATATTTT.

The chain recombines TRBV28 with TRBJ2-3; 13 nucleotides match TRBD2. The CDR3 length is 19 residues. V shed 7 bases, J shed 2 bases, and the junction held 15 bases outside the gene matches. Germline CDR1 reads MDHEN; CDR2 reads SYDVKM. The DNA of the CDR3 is TGTGCCAGCACCACCTGGTGGGGGACTAGCGGGAAAAACACAGATACGCAGTATTTT. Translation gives CASTTWWGTSGKNTDTQYF.

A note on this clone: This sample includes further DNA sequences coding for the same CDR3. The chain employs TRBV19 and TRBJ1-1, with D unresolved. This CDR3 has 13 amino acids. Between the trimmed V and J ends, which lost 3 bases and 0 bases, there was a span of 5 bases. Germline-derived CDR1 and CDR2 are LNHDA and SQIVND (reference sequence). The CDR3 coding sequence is TGTGCCAGTAGTATTTCGATGAACACTGAAGCTTTCTTT. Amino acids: CASSISMNTEAFF.

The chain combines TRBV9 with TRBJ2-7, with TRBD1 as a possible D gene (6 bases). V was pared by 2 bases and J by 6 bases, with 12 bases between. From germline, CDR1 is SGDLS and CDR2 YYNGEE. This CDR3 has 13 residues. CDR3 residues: CASSVGGGREQYF. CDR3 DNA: TGTGCCAGCAGCGTTGGGGGCGGGCGCGAGCAGTACTTC.

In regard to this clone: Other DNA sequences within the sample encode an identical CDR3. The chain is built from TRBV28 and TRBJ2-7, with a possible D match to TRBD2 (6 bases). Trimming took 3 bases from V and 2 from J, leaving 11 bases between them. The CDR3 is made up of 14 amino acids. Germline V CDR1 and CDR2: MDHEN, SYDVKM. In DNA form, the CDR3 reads TGTGCCAGCAGTTTCGTCGGGGGACCCTACGAGCAGTACTTC. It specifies CASSFVGGPYEQYF.

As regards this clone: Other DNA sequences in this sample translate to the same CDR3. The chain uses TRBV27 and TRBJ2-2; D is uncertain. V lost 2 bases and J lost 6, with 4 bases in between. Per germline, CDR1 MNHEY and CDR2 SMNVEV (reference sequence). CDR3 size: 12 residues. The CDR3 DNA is TGTGCCAGCAGTTTACTTTCCGGGGAGCTGTTTTTT. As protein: CASSLLSGELFF.

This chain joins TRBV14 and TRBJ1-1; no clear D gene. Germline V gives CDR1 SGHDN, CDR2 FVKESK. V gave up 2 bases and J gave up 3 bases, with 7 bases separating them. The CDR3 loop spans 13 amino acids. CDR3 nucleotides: TGTGCCAGCAGCCAATTAGTTGACACTGAAGCTTTCTTT. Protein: CASSQLVDTEAFF. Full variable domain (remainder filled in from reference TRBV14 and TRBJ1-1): EAGVTQFPSHSVIEKGQTVTLRCDPISGHDNLYWYRRVMGKEIKFLLHFVKESKQDESGMPNNRFLAERTGGTYSTLKVQPAELEDSGVYFCASSQLVDTEAFFGQGTRLTVV.

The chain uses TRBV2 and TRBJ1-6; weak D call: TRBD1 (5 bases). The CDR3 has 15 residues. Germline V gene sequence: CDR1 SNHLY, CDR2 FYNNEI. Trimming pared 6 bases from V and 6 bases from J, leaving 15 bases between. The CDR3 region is CASSGWWDLNSPLHF. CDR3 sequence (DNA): TGTGCCAGCAGCGGATGGTGGGACCTTAATTCACCCCTCCACTTT.

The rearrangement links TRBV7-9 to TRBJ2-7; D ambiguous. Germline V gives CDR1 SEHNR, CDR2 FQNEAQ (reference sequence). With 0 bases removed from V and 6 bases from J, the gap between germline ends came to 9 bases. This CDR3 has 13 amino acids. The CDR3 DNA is TGTGCCAGCAGCTTAGCGAGGAGAGTCGAGCAGTACTTC. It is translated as CASSLARRVEQYF. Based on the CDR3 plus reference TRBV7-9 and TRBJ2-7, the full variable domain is DTGVSQNPRHKITKRGQNVTFRCDPISEHNRLYWYRQTLGQGPEFLTYFQNEAQLEKSRLLSDRFSAERPKGSFSTLEIQRTEQGDSAMYLCASSLARRVEQYFGPGTRLTVT.

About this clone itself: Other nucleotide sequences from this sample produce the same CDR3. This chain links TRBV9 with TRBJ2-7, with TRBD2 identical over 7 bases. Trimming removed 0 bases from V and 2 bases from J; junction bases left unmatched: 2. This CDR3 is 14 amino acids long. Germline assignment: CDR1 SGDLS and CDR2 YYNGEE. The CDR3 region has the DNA TGTGCCAGCAGCGTAGCTGCGGGGGCCTACGAGCAGTACTTC. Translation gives CASSVAAGAYEQYF.